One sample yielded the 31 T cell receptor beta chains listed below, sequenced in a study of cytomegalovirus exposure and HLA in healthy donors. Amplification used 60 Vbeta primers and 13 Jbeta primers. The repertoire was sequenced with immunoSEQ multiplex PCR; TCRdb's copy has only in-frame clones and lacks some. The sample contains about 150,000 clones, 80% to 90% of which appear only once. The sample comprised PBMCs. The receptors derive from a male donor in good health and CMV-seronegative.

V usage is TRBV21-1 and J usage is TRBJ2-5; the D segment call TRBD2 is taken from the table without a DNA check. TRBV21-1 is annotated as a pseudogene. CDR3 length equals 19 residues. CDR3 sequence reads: CASSDTTERGALKQETQYF. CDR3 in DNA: TGTGCCAGCAGTGACACAACGGAGCGGGGGGCCCTAAAGCAAGAGACCCAGTACTTC.

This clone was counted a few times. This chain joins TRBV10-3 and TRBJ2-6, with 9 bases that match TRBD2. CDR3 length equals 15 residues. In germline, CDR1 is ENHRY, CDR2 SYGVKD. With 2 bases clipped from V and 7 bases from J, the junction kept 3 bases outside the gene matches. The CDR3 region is CAISEGSGGANVLTF. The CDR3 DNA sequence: TGTGCCATCAGTGAGGGTAGCGGGGGTGCCAACGTCCTGACTTTC.

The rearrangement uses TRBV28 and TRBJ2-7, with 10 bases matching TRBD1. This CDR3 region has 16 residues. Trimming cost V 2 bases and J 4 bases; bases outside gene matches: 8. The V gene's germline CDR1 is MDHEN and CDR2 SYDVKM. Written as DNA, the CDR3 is TGTGCCAGCAGTTTACAGACAGGGGGCATAATATACGAGCAGTACTTC. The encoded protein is CASSLQTGGIIYEQYF.

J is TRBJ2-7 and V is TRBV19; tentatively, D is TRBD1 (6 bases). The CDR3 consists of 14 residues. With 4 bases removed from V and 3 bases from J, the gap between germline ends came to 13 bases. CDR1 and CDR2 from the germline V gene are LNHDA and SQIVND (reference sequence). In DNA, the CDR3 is TGTGCCAGTAGTACCCGGACAGTCAACTACGAGCAGTACTTC. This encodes CASSTRTVNYEQYF.

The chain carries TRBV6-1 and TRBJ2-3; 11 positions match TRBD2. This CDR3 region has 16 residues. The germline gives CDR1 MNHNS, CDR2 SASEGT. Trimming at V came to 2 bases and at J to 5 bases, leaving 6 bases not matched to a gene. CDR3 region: CASSERLAGGRDTQYF. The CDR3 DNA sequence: TGTGCCAGCAGTGAACGGCTAGCGGGGGGCAGAGATACGCAGTATTTT.

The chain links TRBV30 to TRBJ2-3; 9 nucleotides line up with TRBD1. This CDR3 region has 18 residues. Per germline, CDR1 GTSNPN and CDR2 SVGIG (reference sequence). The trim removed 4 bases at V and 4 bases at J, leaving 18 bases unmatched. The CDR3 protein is CAWIGQGLGGPDPDTQYF. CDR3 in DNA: TGTGCCTGGATTGGACAGGGGTTAGGGGGGCCTGATCCAGATACGCAGTATTTT.

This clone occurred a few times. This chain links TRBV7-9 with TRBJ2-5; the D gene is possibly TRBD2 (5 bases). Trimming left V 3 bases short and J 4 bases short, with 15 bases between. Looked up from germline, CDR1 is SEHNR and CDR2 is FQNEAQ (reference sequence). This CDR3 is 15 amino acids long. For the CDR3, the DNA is TGTGCCAGCAGCTTGACAATTGGGAGTGGAGAGACCCAGTACTTC. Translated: CASSLTIGSGETQYF.

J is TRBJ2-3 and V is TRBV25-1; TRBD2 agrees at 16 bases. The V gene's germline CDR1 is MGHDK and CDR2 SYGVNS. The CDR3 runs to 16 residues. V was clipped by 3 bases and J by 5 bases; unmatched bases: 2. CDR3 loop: CASSEGTSGGVDTQYF. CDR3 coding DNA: TGTGCCAGCAGTGAGGGGACTAGCGGGGGGGTAGATACGCAGTATTTT. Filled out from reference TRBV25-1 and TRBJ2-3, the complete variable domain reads EADIYQTPRYLVIGTGKKITLECSQTMGHDKMYWYQQDPGMELHLIHYSYGVNSTEKGDLSSESTVSRIRTEHFPLTLESARPSHTSQYLCASSEGTSGGVDTQYFGPGTRLTVL.

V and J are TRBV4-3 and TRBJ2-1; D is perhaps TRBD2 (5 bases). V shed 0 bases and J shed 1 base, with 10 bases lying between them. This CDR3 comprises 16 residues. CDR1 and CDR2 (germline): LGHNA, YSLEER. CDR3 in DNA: TGCGCCAGCAGCCAAGACATCAGCGGTTCCTACAATGAGCAGTTCTTC. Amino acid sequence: CASSQDISGSYNEQFF.

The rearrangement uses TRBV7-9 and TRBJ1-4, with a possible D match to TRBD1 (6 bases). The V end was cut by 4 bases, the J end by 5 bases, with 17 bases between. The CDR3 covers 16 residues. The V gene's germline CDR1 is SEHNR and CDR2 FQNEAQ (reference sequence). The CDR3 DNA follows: TGTGCCAGCAGCTATCCACAGGGAAGGGGGAATGAAAAACTGTTTTTT. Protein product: CASSYPQGRGNEKLFF.

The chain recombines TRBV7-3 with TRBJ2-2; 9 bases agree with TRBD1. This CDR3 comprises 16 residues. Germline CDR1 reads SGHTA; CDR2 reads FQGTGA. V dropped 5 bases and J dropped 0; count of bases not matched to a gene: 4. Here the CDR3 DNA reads TGTGCCAGCAGCCCTAGGACAGGGGCGAACACCGGGGAGCTGTTTTTT. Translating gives CASSPRTGANTGELFF.

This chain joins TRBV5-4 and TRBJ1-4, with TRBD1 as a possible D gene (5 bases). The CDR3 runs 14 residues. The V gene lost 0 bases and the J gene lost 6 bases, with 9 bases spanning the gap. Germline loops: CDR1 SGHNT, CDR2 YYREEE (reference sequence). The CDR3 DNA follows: TGTGCCAGCAGCTTGGACAGGTGGGATGAAAAACTGTTTTTT. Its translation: CASSLDRWDEKLFF.

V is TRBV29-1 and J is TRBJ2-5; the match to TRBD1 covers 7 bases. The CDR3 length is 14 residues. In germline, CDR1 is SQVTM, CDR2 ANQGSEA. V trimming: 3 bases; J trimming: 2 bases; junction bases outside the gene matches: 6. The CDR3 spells CSVELGRGQETQYF. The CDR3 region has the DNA TGCAGCGTTGAGCTCGGCAGGGGGCAAGAGACCCAGTACTTC.

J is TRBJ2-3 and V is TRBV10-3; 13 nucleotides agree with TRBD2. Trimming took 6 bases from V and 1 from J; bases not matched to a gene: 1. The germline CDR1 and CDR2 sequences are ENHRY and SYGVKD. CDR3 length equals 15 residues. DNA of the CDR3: TGTGCCATCAGGGGGACTAGCGGGGGCACAGATACGCAGTATTTT. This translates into CAIRGTSGGTDTQYF.

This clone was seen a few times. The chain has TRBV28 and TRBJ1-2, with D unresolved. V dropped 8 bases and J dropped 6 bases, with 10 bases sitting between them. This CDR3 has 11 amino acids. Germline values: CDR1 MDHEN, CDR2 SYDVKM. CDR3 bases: TGTGCCAGCGCGCGGAACCATGGCTACACCTTC. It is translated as CASARNHGYTF.

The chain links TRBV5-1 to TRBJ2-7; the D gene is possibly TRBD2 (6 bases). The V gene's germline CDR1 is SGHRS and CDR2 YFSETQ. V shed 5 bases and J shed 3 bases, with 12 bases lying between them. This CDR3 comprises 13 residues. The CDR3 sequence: CASSNGTYYEQYF. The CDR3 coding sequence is TGCGCCAGCAGTAATGGGACTTACTACGAGCAGTACTTC.

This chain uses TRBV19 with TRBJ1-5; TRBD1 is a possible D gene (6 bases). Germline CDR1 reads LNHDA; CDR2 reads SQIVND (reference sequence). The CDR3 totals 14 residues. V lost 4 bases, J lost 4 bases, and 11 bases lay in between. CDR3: CASSSTGKNQPQHF. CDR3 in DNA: TGTGCCAGTAGTAGTACAGGGAAAAATCAGCCCCAGCATTTT.

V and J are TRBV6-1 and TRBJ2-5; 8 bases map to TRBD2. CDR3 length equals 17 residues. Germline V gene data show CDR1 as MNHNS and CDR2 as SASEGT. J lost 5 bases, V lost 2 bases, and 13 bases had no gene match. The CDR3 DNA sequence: TGTGCCAGCAGTGAATTAGGGACTAGTGGGGTGGGGGAGACCCAGTACTTC. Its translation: CASSELGTSGVGETQYF.

The CDR3 region has the DNA TGTGCCAGCAGCCGGGACTACCCTTCCTACAATGAGCAGTTCTTC. Translation gives CASSRDYPSYNEQFF. This sequence joins TRBV7-2 and TRBJ2-1, with 7 bases lining up with TRBD2. The J segment lost 1 base and the V segment lost 5 bases, leaving 5 bases of the junction unmatched. The CDR3 extends over 15 amino acids. The V gene's germline CDR1 is SGHTA and CDR2 FQGNSA.

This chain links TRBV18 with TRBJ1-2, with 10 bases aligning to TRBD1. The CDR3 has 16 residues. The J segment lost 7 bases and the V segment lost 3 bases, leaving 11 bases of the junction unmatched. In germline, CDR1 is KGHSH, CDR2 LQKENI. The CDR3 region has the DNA TGTGCCAGCTCACCCGGGACAGGGGCTAGCCATCCTGGCTACACCTTC. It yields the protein CASSPGTGASHPGYTF.

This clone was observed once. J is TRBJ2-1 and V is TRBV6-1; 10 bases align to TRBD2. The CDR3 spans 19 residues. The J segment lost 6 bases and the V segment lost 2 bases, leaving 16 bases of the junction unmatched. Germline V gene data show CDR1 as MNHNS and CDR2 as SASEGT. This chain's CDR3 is CASSERQGPSLAGGNEQFF. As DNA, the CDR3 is TGTGCCAGCAGTGAAAGGCAGGGTCCCTCTTTAGCGGGAGGCAATGAGCAGTTCTTC.

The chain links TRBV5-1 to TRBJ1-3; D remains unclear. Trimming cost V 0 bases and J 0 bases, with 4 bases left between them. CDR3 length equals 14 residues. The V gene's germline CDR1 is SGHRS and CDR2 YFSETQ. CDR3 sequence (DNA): TGCGCCAGCAGCTTGGACAGCTCTGGAAACACCATATATTTT. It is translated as CASSLDSSGNTIYF.

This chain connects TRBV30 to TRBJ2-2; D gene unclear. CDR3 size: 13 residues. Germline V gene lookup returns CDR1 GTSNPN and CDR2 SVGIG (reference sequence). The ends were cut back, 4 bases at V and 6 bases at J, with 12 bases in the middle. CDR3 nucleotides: TGTGCCTGGATCCTTTCCCTCCCCGGGGAGCTGTTTTTT. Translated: CAWILSLPGELFF.

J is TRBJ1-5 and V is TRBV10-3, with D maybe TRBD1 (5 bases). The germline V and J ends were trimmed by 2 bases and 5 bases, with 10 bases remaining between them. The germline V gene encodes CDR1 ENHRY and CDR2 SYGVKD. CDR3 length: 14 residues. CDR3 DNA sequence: TGTGCCATCAGTGAGCGACAGCGTTATCAGCCCCAGCATTTT. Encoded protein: CAISERQRYQPQHF.

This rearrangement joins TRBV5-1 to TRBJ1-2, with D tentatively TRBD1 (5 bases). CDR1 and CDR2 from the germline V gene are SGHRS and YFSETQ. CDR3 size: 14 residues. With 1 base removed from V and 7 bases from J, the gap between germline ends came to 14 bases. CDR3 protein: CASSLQGEDGGYTF. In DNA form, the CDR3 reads TGCGCCAGCAGCTTGCAAGGGGAGGATGGTGGCTACACCTTC.

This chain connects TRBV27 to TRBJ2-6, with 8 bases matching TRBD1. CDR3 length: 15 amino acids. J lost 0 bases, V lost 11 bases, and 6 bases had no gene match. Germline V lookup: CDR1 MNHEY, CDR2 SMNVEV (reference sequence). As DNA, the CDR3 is TGTGCCGGCCAGGGGGCCACCTCTGGGGCCAACGTCCTGACTTTC. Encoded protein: CAGQGATSGANVLTF.

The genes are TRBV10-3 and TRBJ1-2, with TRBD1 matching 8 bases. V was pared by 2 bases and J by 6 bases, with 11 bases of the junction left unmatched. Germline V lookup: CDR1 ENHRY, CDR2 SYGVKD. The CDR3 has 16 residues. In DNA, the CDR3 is TGTGCCATCAGTGAGGCGTACAGGGGGAATATGAATGGCTACACCTTC. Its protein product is CAISEAYRGNMNGYTF.

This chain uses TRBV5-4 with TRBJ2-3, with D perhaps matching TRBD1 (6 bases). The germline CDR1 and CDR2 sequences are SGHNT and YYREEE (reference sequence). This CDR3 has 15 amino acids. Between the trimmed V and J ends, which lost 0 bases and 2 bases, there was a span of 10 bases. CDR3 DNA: TGTGCCAGCAGCTTGGCAGGGGCCTCCACAGATACGCAGTATTTT. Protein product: CASSLAGASTDTQYF.

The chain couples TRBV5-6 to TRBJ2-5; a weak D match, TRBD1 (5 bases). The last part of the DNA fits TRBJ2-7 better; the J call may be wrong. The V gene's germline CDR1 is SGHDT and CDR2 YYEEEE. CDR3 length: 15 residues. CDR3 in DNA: TGTGCCAGCAGCTTGAGGGGTGATAGCTCCTACGAGCAGTACTTC. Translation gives CASSLRGDSSYEQYF.

The CDR3 DNA reads as TGCGCCAGCAGCCAAAGCAGGATTAGCAATCAGCCCCAGCATTTT. The encoded protein is CASSQSRISNQPQHF. The chain has TRBV4-3 and TRBJ1-5; D unresolved. Germline V gene data show CDR1 as LGHNA and CDR2 as YSLEER. CDR3 size: 15 residues. V dropped 2 bases and J dropped 0 bases, with 8 bases sitting between them.

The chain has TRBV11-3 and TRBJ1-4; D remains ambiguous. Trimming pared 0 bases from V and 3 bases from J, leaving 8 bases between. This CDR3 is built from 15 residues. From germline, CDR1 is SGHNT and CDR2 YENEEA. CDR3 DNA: TGTGCCAGCAGCTTAGAGGGGAGGCCTAATGAAAAACTGTTTTTT. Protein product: CASSLEGRPNEKLFF.